This T cell receptor beta chain came from a study of blood T cell repertoires in COVID-19. Across the whole study: The origin of the acute and convalescent COVID-19 samples was the United States, Italy and Spain. The cDNA or gDNA used as material had been derived from T cells, B-cell-depleted T cells, or PBMCs.

Trimming stripped 0 bases from V and 14 bases from J, with 14 bases between. The V gene's germline CDR1 is LGHNA and CDR2 YNFKEQ. The CDR3 runs to 14 residues. Method: immunoSEQ multiplex PCR; TCRdb's copy keeps in-frame clones and lacks some. The top ten clones hold 20% to 25% of a sample with approximately 37,000 clones, approximately 91% of them seen once. This clonotype was sampled from a man aged 45-65 years with active COVID-19. V is TRBV4-2 and J is TRBJ1-6, with TRBD1 as a possible D gene (6 bases). The sample comprised peripheral blood. The CDR3 nucleotides read TGTGCCAGCAGCCAAGAGGACAGCCATTCTACCCTCCACTTT. Its protein product is CASSQEDSHSTLHF.